This T cell receptor beta chain is drawn from a study of OX40 agonist ivuxolimab in advanced cancers. Study details: Patients were infused with ivuxolimab every 2 weeks at 0.01 to 10 mg/kg. Whole-study findings and limits: Relatively little clonal expansion, among the lowest observed, appeared in partial responders at 0.1-3.0 mg/kg.

Measured with immunoSEQ multiplex PCR; TCRdb has only the in-frame clones, and not every one. The profile covers more than 50,000 clones, with 84% appearing a single time and 2.4% taken by the ten largest. About this clone: What it recognizes is unknown.

The TCR originated in an adult with an advanced solid tumor such as melanoma, head and neck, liver or kidney cancer. The source material was CD4+ or CD8+ T cells sorted from blood, sampled in a trial of the OX40 agonist ivuxolimab.

In DNA, the CDR3 is TGTGCCAGCAGCCTCGGAGGGTGGGAACCCCTCCACTTT. Its protein is CASSLGGWEPLHF. The J gene is TRBJ1-6, the V gene TRBV6-5; no clear D gene. V lost 6 bases, J lost 12 bases, and 15 bases lay in between. The CDR3 length is 13 residues. The germline CDR1 and CDR2 sequences are MNHEY and SVGAGI.